These 8 T cell receptor beta chains originate from one sample sequenced in a study of T cells expressing NK-cell markers. TCRdb reanalyzed the 5' RACE reads, giving one entry per CDR3 protein sequence and no DNA. The sample yields about 160,000 distinct CDR3 sequences, of which the top ten take up around 18%. What was sequenced was blood T cells: a sorted CD56 or NKG2C T cell subset, CD4+ or CD8+ T cells, or bulk PBMC T cells (not recorded which). These receptors originate from a woman aged 18 to 75 in good health.

The J gene is TRBJ1-5, the V gene TRBV27; TCRdb's assignment of TRBD1 cannot be checked, as there is no DNA. The germline V gene has CDR1 MNHEY and CDR2 SMNVEV (reference sequence). The CDR3 has 15 residues. Here the CDR3 reads CASSTSGGGNQPQHF.

The gene calls are TRBV7-9 and TRBJ2-1; TCRdb's D gene call, TRBD2, goes unchecked for lack of DNA. The germline gives CDR1 SEHNR, CDR2 FQNEAQ (reference sequence). The CDR3 covers 15 residues. CDR3: CASSLGVGGPYEQFF.

J is TRBJ2-7 and V is TRBV7-2; TCRdb picks TRBD1, but there is no DNA to check that call. This CDR3 is built from 14 residues. Germline CDR1 is SGHTA and CDR2 is FQGNSA. The CDR3 here is CASSQQANAYEQYF.

This chain uses TRBV5-1 with TRBJ2-3; TCRdb returns TRBD2, unconfirmable since there is no DNA. Germline lookup yields CDR1 SGHRS and CDR2 YFSETQ. The CDR3 has 16 amino acids. The CDR3: CASSPGLAAPTDTQYF.

V usage is TRBV5-1 and J usage is TRBJ2-3. The CDR3 is 14 residues long. In germline, CDR1 is SGHRS, CDR2 YFSETQ. The CDR3 region is CASSLATSTDTQYF. The variable domain in full, completed from reference TRBV5-1 and TRBJ2-3, reads KAGVTQTPRYLIKTRGQQVTLSCSPISGHRSVSWYQQTPGQGLQFLFEYFSETQRNKGNFPGRFSGRQFSNSRSEMNVSTLELGDSALYLCASSLATSTDTQYFGPGTRLTVL.

The chain combines TRBV29-1 with TRBJ2-3; TCRdb outputs TRBD1, but without DNA this stays unchecked. This CDR3 contains 12 residues. The V gene's germline CDR1 is SQVTM and CDR2 ANQGSEA. CDR3 sequence reads: CSGGPPGDTQYF.

This sequence joins TRBV13 and TRBJ2-1; TCRdb returns TRBD1, unconfirmable since there is no DNA. Germline V CDR1 and CDR2: PRHDT, FYEKMQ (reference sequence). The CDR3 totals 15 residues. CDR3 loop: CASSLSRGIMDEQFF.

This chain uses TRBV7-3 with TRBJ2-1; absent DNA, TCRdb's TRBD2 call cannot be checked. The CDR3 consists of 14 residues. Per germline, CDR1 SGHTA and CDR2 FQGTGA. CDR3: CASSSGTSGAEQFF.